Following are 27 T cell receptor beta chains from one sample sequenced in a study of cytomegalovirus exposure and HLA in healthy donors. Amplification used 60 Vbeta primers and 13 Jbeta primers. Using immunoSEQ multiplex PCR, the repertoire was profiled, and TCRdb retains in-frame clones only, with some absent. The data contain 230,000 or so clones, roughly 91% of them singletons. The material sequenced was PBMCs. The receptor set was obtained from a girl aged 2-10 years in good health and CMV-seronegative.

This chain uses TRBV18 with TRBJ2-5; D is possibly TRBD2 (6 bases). The CDR3 loop spans 14 amino acids. Trimming stripped 3 bases from V and 1 base from J, with 9 bases between. Germline V gene data show CDR1 as KGHSH and CDR2 as LQKENI. Here the CDR3 reads CASSPRLGQETQYF. DNA of the CDR3: TGTGCCAGCTCACCCCGACTAGGCCAAGAGACCCAGTACTTC.

The chain has TRBV6-5 and TRBJ1-3; D not certain. Germline CDR1 reads MNHEY; CDR2 reads SVGAGI. The CDR3 is made up of 14 amino acids. With 6 bases removed from V and 7 bases from J, the gap between germline ends came to 16 bases. The CDR3 is CASSPRDSWNTIYF. The DNA of the CDR3 is TGTGCCAGCAGCCCCCGCGACTCCTGGAACACCATATATTTT.

This rearrangement joins TRBV13 to TRBJ1-2, with D tentatively TRBD1 (6 bases). There are 16 residues in the CDR3. The V end was cut by 5 bases, the J end by 2 bases, with 18 bases between. The V gene's germline CDR1 is PRHDT and CDR2 FYEKMQ (reference sequence). CDR3 region: CASSPGGAQPNYGYTF. CDR3 sequence (DNA): TGTGCCAGCAGCCCCGGGGGGGCGCAGCCCAACTATGGCTACACCTTC.

The V and J genes are TRBV9 and TRBJ1-4; D call uncertain. This CDR3 has 15 residues. Germline values: CDR1 SGDLS, CDR2 YYNGEE. The V end was cut by 3 bases, the J end by 3 bases, with 12 bases between. CDR3: CASSADITPNEKLFF. CDR3 DNA sequence: TGTGCCAGCAGCGCAGATATTACGCCTAATGAAAAACTGTTTTTT.

This chain joins TRBV28 and TRBJ2-7, with D possibly TRBD1 on 5 matching bases. CDR3 size: 14 residues. The V end lost 2 bases, the J end lost 5 bases, and 13 bases lay between the germline ends. CDR1 and CDR2 from the germline V gene are MDHEN and SYDVKM. This chain's CDR3 is CASSLPGNADEQYF. The DNA for the CDR3 is TGTGCCAGCAGTTTACCAGGGAATGCGGACGAGCAGTACTTC.

As concerns this clone: At one end the junction does not follow the germline gene, possibly because of a read error. The V gene is TRBV7-7, the J gene TRBJ2-2, with TRBD2 matching 13 bases. In germline, CDR1 is SSHAT, CDR2 FNYEAQ (reference sequence). CDR3 length: 16 residues. The CDR3 here is CASSFGTSGTTGELFF. The CDR3 DNA sequence: TGTGCTAGCAGCTTCGGGACTAGCGGGACCACCGGGGAGCTGTTTTTT. Drawing the rest from reference TRBV7-7 and TRBJ2-2, the complete variable domain is GAGVSQSPRYKVTKRGQDVTLRCDPISSHATLYWYQQALGQGPEFLTYFNYEAQPDKSGLPSDRFSAERPEGSISTLTIQRTEQRDSAMYRCASSFGTSGTTGELFFGEGSRLTVL.

The chain has TRBV30 and TRBJ1-5; D unclear. The CDR3 has 18 amino acids. Trimming stripped 3 bases from V and 1 base from J, with 22 bases between. Germline V gene lookup returns CDR1 GTSNPN and CDR2 SVGIG (reference sequence). This CDR3 is CAWSQLTTDPYSNQPQHF. CDR3 nucleotides: TGTGCCTGGAGCCAGTTGACAACAGACCCGTACAGCAATCAGCCCCAGCATTTT.

V and J are TRBV7-9 and TRBJ2-5; 12 bases are a match to TRBD2. Germline CDR1 reads SEHNR; CDR2 reads FQNEAQ (reference sequence). Germline trimming cut 6 bases from V and 5 bases from J; bases unmatched to any gene: 10. The CDR3 extends over 16 amino acids. CDR3 sequence (DNA): TGTGCCAGCAGGCTTTCTAGCGGGGGGGCAGCGGAGACCCAGTACTTC. This gives the protein CASRLSSGGAAETQYF.

The J gene is TRBJ1-5, the V gene TRBV11-2; D not resolved. Germline V gene data show CDR1 as SGHAT and CDR2 as FQNNGV. This CDR3 is built from 16 residues. The germline V and J ends were trimmed by 5 bases and 0 bases, with 14 bases remaining between them. This chain's CDR3 is CASSPRSGASNQPQHF. CDR3 DNA sequence: TGTGCCAGCAGCCCCCGCTCGGGAGCTAGCAATCAGCCCCAGCATTTT.

The rearrangement links TRBV9 to TRBJ2-1; perhaps TRBD2 as D (6 bases). CDR3 size: 12 residues. V lost 9 bases and J lost 10, with 17 bases in between. Germline V gene lookup returns CDR1 SGDLS and CDR2 YYNGEE. The CDR3 sequence is CAIQNGGSEQFF. DNA of the CDR3: TGTGCCATCCAAAACGGGGGAAGCGAGCAGTTCTTC. Complete variable domain (other parts from reference TRBV9 and TRBJ2-1): DSGVTQTPKHLITATGQRVTLRCSPRSGDLSVYWYQQSLDQGLQFLIQYYNGEERAKGNILERFSAQQFPDLHSELNLSSLELGDSALYFCAIQNGGSEQFFGPGTRLTVL.

For this clone: One end of the junction does not line up with germline, which may come from a read error. In DNA, the CDR3 is TGTGCCAGCACTTTAGCGGGGGACCGCAGCACAGATACGCAGTATTTT. Translated, it gives CASTLAGDRSTDTQYF. The chain couples TRBV27 to TRBJ2-3, with 9 nucleotides matching TRBD2. This CDR3 is 16 amino acids long. CDR1 is MNHEY, CDR2 SMNVEV, per germline (reference sequence).

The chain combines TRBV7-3 with TRBJ2-3, with 9 bases identical to TRBD2. The CDR3 contains 14 residues. Germline values: CDR1 SGHTA, CDR2 FQGTGA. The junction had 3 bases not matched to a gene; V was cut back by 2 bases and J by 6 bases. CDR3 sequence: CASSLASGADTQYF. The CDR3 DNA follows: TGTGCCAGCAGCTTAGCTAGCGGGGCTGATACGCAGTATTTT.

This chain uses TRBV7-9 with TRBJ1-2, with D perhaps TRBD1 (5 bases). Trimming removed 5 bases from V and 3 bases from J, with 13 bases in between. The CDR3 consists of 14 residues. Germline V gene sequence: CDR1 SEHNR, CDR2 FQNEAQ (reference sequence). CDR3 coding DNA: TGTGCCAGCAGCCGTATAAGGGGCGACTATGGCTACACCTTC. Its protein is CASSRIRGDYGYTF.

The J gene is TRBJ1-1, the V gene TRBV27, with 7 nucleotides matching TRBD1. Germline CDR1 MNHEY, CDR2 SMNVEV (reference sequence). V was pared by 6 bases and J by 1 base, with 5 bases of the junction left unmatched. CDR3 size: 14 residues. This CDR3 is CASRGGQKNTEAFF. Here the CDR3 DNA reads TGTGCCAGCAGGGGGGGACAGAAGAACACTGAAGCTTTCTTT.

The genes are TRBV9 and TRBJ2-7; weak D call: TRBD1 (6 bases). Trimming took 2 bases from V and 3 from J, leaving 12 bases between them. The CDR3 length is 14 residues. CDR1 and CDR2 (germline): SGDLS, YYNGEE. The CDR3 nucleotides are TGTGCCAGCAGCGTCATGGGGGCTGGCTACGAGCAGTACTTC. It yields the protein CASSVMGAGYEQYF.

This chain joins TRBV5-1 and TRBJ2-3; TRBD2 is a possible D gene (6 bases). The CDR3 covers 16 residues. V lost 4 bases to trimming and J lost 2 bases, with 17 bases between them. Germline lookup yields CDR1 SGHRS and CDR2 YFSETQ. The CDR3 nucleotides read TGCGCCAGCAGCCCCCTCCCCGGACTAACCACAGATACGCAGTATTTT. Amino acid sequence: CASSPLPGLTTDTQYF.

The V gene is TRBV7-2, the J gene TRBJ2-3; 11 bases fit TRBD2. J gave up 2 bases and V 2 bases, and 6 bases lay outside the gene matches. The CDR3 has 17 amino acids. Germline V gene lookup returns CDR1 SGHTA and CDR2 FQGNSA. CDR3 DNA sequence: TGTGCCAGCAGCTTAAGTAGCGGGAGGGGTATCACAGATACGCAGTATTTT. This encodes CASSLSSGRGITDTQYF.

The V and J genes are TRBV6-6 and TRBJ1-4, with D unresolved. CDR1 and CDR2 (germline): MNHNY, SVGAGI (reference sequence). The CDR3 is 13 amino acids. Trimming removed 8 bases at V and 5 bases at J, with 12 bases between. CDR3 sequence: CASLPGANEKLFF. In DNA form, the CDR3 reads TGTGCCAGCCTGCCGGGAGCAAATGAAAAACTGTTTTTT.

The chain employs TRBV5-1 and TRBJ2-3; D unresolved. Germline V gene data show CDR1 as SGHRS and CDR2 as YFSETQ. The CDR3 has 15 amino acids. Trimming pared 2 bases from V and 0 bases from J, leaving 10 bases between. CDR3 DNA: TGCGCCAGCAGCTTTTCCCCTAGTAGCACAGATACGCAGTATTTT. It encodes CASSFSPSSTDTQYF.

The chain combines TRBV29-1 with TRBJ1-3, with 12 nucleotides matching TRBD1. Trimming took 2 bases from V and 2 from J; bases not matched to a gene: 4. The germline gives CDR1 SQVTM, CDR2 ANQGSEA. The CDR3 runs to 16 residues. CDR3 residues: CSVERDRGHAGNTIYF. CDR3 nucleotides: TGCAGCGTTGAACGGGACAGGGGGCATGCTGGAAACACCATATATTTT.

J is TRBJ1-6 and V is TRBV28, with 7 positions matching TRBD1. The V segment lost 7 bases and the J segment 0 bases; nucleotides outside the gene matches: 6. Germline assignment: CDR1 MDHEN and CDR2 SYDVKM. This CDR3 comprises 16 residues. CDR3 bases: TGTGCCAGCACCGGACAGGTGATCTCCTATAATTCACCCCTCCACTTT. Translation gives CASTGQVISYNSPLHF. The full variable domain, rest sourced from reference TRBV28 and TRBJ1-6, is DVKVTQSSRYLVKRTGEKVFLECVQDMDHENMFWYRQDPGLGLRLIYFSYDVKMKEKGDIPEGYSVSREKKERFSLILESASTNQTSMYLCASTGQVISYNSPLHFGNGTRLTVT.

About this clone: At the DNA level, this CDR3 is encoded by other sequences in the same sample as well. The gene calls are TRBV5-4 and TRBJ2-1; TRBD2 is a possible D gene (5 bases). Germline V gene data show CDR1 as SGHNT and CDR2 as YYREEE (reference sequence). CDR3 length: 15 amino acids. V shed 0 bases and J shed 0 bases, with 7 bases lying between them. The CDR3 bases are TGTGCCAGCAGCTTGGGAGGGAGCTCCTACAATGAGCAGTTCTTC. It specifies CASSLGGSSYNEQFF.

J is TRBJ1-1 and V is TRBV11-2; tentatively, D is TRBD1 (5 bases). CDR1 and CDR2 (germline): SGHAT, FQNNGV. V lost 5 bases and J 4 bases, leaving 14 bases between the germline ends. This CDR3 is 14 amino acids long. DNA for the CDR3: TGTGCCAGCAGCCCACATCAAGGGGCCACTGAAGCTTTCTTT. Translated, it gives CASSPHQGATEAFF.

The chain employs TRBV10-2 and TRBJ2-7; 7 bases line up with TRBD2. In germline, CDR1 is WSHSY, CDR2 SAAADI. CDR3 length equals 15 residues. Trimming cost V 6 bases and J 3 bases; bases outside gene matches: 11. The CDR3 region has the DNA TGCGCCAGCAGGCTCCAGGCGGGGGATATCTACGAGCAGTACTTC. Encoded protein: CASRLQAGDIYEQYF.

This chain joins TRBV6-1 and TRBJ2-1, with 11 bases fitting TRBD1. The V segment lost 4 bases and the J segment 6 bases; nucleotides outside the gene matches: 5. Per germline, CDR1 MNHNS and CDR2 SASEGT. The CDR3 sequence is 15 residues long. CDR3 DNA: TGTGCCAGCAGTGGCCGGGACAGGGGGTTCAATGAGCAGTTCTTC. This encodes CASSGRDRGFNEQFF.

This chain joins TRBV7-8 and TRBJ1-5; maybe TRBD1 (5 bases). This CDR3 is built from 12 residues. With 4 bases removed from V and 6 bases from J, the gap between germline ends came to 7 bases. Germline CDR1 reads SGHVS; CDR2 reads FQNEAQ. CDR3 bases: TGTGCCAGCAGCTCAAGGGGTCAGCCCCAGCATTTT. It codes for CASSSRGQPQHF.

This chain uses TRBV7-3 with TRBJ2-1, with TRBD2 matching 9 bases. In germline, CDR1 is SGHTA, CDR2 FQGTGA. This CDR3 is 13 amino acids long. V lost 5 bases and J lost 9; bases outside the gene matches: 5. CDR3 loop: CASSPGLAGEQFF. CDR3 nucleotides: TGTGCCAGCAGCCCGGGACTAGCCGGTGAGCAGTTCTTC. The full variable domain, completed using reference TRBV7-3 and TRBJ2-1, is GAGVSQTPSNKVTEKGKYVELRCDPISGHTALYWYRQSLGQGPEFLIYFQGTGAADDSGLPNDRFFAVRPEGSVSTLKIQRTERGDSAVYLCASSPGLAGEQFFGPGTRLTVL.